This T cell receptor beta chain emerged from a study of T cell changes during pregnancy in multiple sclerosis. The protocol was immunoSEQ multiplex PCR, while the TCRdb copy is restricted to in-frame clones and leaves out a portion. Altogether 70,000 to 80,000 clones are present, approximately 90% being singletons, with the ten largest covering approximately 0.44%. The sequence was obtained from a female donor with multiple sclerosis, enrolled in a pregnancy study. Sequencing used CD4+ T cells from peripheral blood mononuclear cells, obtained before pregnancy.

The CDR3 bases are TGTGCCAGCAGAGTTGGGGGCAGGGCTAATGAAAAACTGTTTTTT. As protein: CASRVGGRANEKLFF. The chain couples TRBV6-5 to TRBJ1-4, with D perhaps matching TRBD1 (6 bases). Germline values: CDR1 MNHEY, CDR2 SVGAGI. V was clipped by 6 bases and J by 3 bases, with 14 bases between them. This CDR3 comprises 15 residues.